The 25 T cell receptor beta chains presented below share a single source sample, sequenced in a study of sequential checkpoint blockade in melanoma. Regarding treatment: randomized to nivolumab then ipilimumab (arm A) or the reverse (arm B). Clones were sequenced by immunoSEQ multiplex PCR, and TCRdb holds only the in-frame ones, with some missing. Here the sample spans under 20,000 clones, around 70% being singletons. The input for sequencing was CD8+ T cells sorted from blood (inferred from file names), taken from a patient given nivolumab and ipilimumab in sequence. The receptor source for this set is a human donor with melanoma.

This chain links TRBV25-1 with TRBJ1-2, with 10 positions matching TRBD1. J was trimmed by 0 bases and V by 1 base; bases with no gene match: 5. CDR1 and CDR2 from the germline V gene are MGHDK and SYGVNS. This CDR3 spans 17 amino acids. DNA for the CDR3: TGTGCCAGCAGTGAATGGGACAGGGGAAAGGCTAACTATGGCTACACCTTC. This encodes CASSEWDRGKANYGYTF.

A single count supports this clone. The genes are TRBV5-1 and TRBJ2-7; D is unclear. Germline loops: CDR1 SGHRS, CDR2 YFSETQ. CDR3 length equals 14 residues. V shed 6 bases and J shed 3 bases, with 16 bases lying between them. The CDR3 loop is CASTSEVPNYEQYF. In nucleotides, the CDR3 is TGCGCCAGCACCTCTGAGGTCCCGAACTACGAGCAGTACTTC.

This clone turned up a few times. The chain combines TRBV6-4 with TRBJ2-3, with 10 bases that match TRBD1. The germline V gene has CDR1 MRHNA and CDR2 SNTAGT. This CDR3 region has 15 residues. J lost 2 bases, V lost 6 bases, and 5 bases had no gene match. The DNA for the CDR3 is TGTGCCAGCAGGGCCGGGACAGGGGACACAGATACGCAGTATTTT. This sequence encodes CASRAGTGDTDTQYF.

The chain links TRBV7-6 to TRBJ2-3; D is possibly TRBD2 (5 bases). Trimming shortened V by 8 bases and J by 3 bases, and 12 bases separated the two germline ends. The CDR3 extends over 13 amino acids. In germline, CDR1 is SGHVS, CDR2 FNYEAQ. In nucleotides, the CDR3 is TGTGCCAGCGTGGAGCCGGGAACAGATACGCAGTATTTT. The encoded protein is CASVEPGTDTQYF.

V is TRBV4-3 and J is TRBJ2-5, with a tentative D call TRBD2 (6 bases). CDR1 LGHNA and CDR2 YSLEER come from the germline V gene. The ends were cut back, 1 base at V and 5 bases at J, with 14 bases in the middle. This CDR3 is 15 amino acids long. The CDR3 DNA is TGCGCCAGCAGCCAAGTATTCGGGGGTACTGAGACCCAGTACTTC. Protein sequence: CASSQVFGGTETQYF.

The chain carries TRBV5-1 and TRBJ2-5; D unresolved. Looked up from germline, CDR1 is SGHRS and CDR2 is YFSETQ. V dropped 4 bases and J dropped 5 bases, with 15 bases sitting between them. CDR3 size: 14 residues. DNA for the CDR3: TGCGCCAGCAGCCCGGCCTTAGGAGTGGAGACCCAGTACTTC. Protein sequence: CASSPALGVETQYF.

This chain connects TRBV19 to TRBJ1-4; a possible D gene is TRBD1 (6 bases). The CDR3 spans 15 residues. The V gene's germline CDR1 is LNHDA and CDR2 SQIVND (reference sequence). Between the trimmed V and J ends, which lost 1 base and 0 bases, there was a span of 6 bases. The CDR3, as DNA: TGTGCCAGTAGTATAGGGACAGCAACTAATGAAAAACTGTTTTTT. Translated: CASSIGTATNEKLFF.

The gene calls are TRBV27 and TRBJ2-1, with D unresolved. Germline V gene lookup returns CDR1 MNHEY and CDR2 SMNVEV (reference sequence). The V and J ends lost 3 bases and 6 bases respectively, with 15 bases between them. The CDR3 totals 15 residues. The CDR3 loop reads CASSFTAPSGNEQFF. CDR3 nucleotide sequence: TGTGCCAGCAGTTTCACAGCCCCGTCAGGCAATGAGCAGTTCTTC.

As concerns this clone: This specimen includes other DNA sequences encoding the same CDR3. The rearrangement uses TRBV5-6 and TRBJ1-1; D ambiguous. Germline lookup yields CDR1 SGHDT and CDR2 YYEEEE. V lost 0 bases and J 4 bases, leaving 13 bases between the germline ends. The CDR3 is 15 residues long. This CDR3 is CASSLGWSVGTEAFF. CDR3 nucleotide sequence: TGTGCCAGCAGCTTGGGTTGGAGCGTCGGCACTGAAGCTTTCTTT.

This chain connects TRBV27 to TRBJ2-4; 7 bases match TRBD1. In germline, CDR1 is MNHEY, CDR2 SMNVEV (reference sequence). The CDR3 sequence is 14 residues long. The V gene end was trimmed by 6 bases and the J gene end by 3 bases; junction bases not matched to a gene: 5. The CDR3 here is CASSPTGSKNIQYF. Written as DNA, the CDR3 is TGTGCCAGCAGCCCGACAGGGAGCAAAAACATTCAGTACTTC.

This chain connects TRBV5-4 to TRBJ1-1; 7 bases align to TRBD1. The CDR3 length is 12 residues. J was trimmed by 10 bases and V by 6 bases; bases with no gene match: 9. Germline V gives CDR1 SGHNT, CDR2 YYREEE (reference sequence). This chain's CDR3 is CASNIDRVGAFF. CDR3 in DNA: TGTGCCAGCAACATTGACAGGGTGGGAGCTTTCTTT.

The rearrangement links TRBV7-6 to TRBJ2-1, with TRBD1 matching over 7 bases. V lost 5 bases to trimming and J lost 8 bases; unmatched junction nucleotides: 15. This CDR3 comprises 16 residues. Germline CDR1 and CDR2: SGHVS and FNYEAQ. CDR3 loop: CASSPRSGTEQHEQFF. The CDR3 DNA is TGTGCCAGCAGCCCGCGGTCCGGGACAGAGCAACATGAGCAGTTCTTC.

Concerning this clone: Other DNA sequences in the sample encode the same CDR3. The chain recombines TRBV27 with TRBJ2-2; tentative D call: TRBD1 (5 bases). The CDR3 covers 13 residues. CDR1 is MNHEY and CDR2 is SMNVEV in the germline V gene (reference sequence). Deletions cut 8 bases from V and 0 bases from J, with 7 bases between. The DNA for the CDR3 is TGTGCCAGCGCAGGGACGAACACCGGGGAGCTGTTTTTT. It encodes CASAGTNTGELFF.

The J gene is TRBJ2-7, the V gene TRBV6-1; 7 nucleotides match TRBD1. V lost 8 bases to trimming and J lost 4 bases; unmatched junction nucleotides: 11. CDR1 is MNHNS, CDR2 SASEGT, per germline. The CDR3 extends over 14 amino acids. As DNA, the CDR3 is TGTGCCAGCGGACGGACAGGACCATTGTACGAGCAGTACTTC. It translates to CASGRTGPLYEQYF.

V usage is TRBV6-4 and J usage is TRBJ2-1; 14 nucleotides match TRBD2. Germline V lookup: CDR1 MRHNA, CDR2 SNTAGT. Trimming cost V 0 bases and J 7 bases; bases outside gene matches: 2. There are 16 residues in the CDR3. CDR3 bases: TGTGCCAGCAGTGACTCGACTAGCGGGGGGGTGAATGAGCAGTTCTTC. Amino acid sequence: CASSDSTSGGVNEQFF.

The chain employs TRBV6-1 and TRBJ2-7; a possible D gene is TRBD1 (6 bases). Trimming took off 7 bases at V and 3 bases at J, with 10 bases between the two ends. Germline lookup yields CDR1 MNHNS and CDR2 SASEGT. The CDR3 is 12 amino acids. The CDR3 loop reads CASMTGGYEQYF. CDR3 DNA: TGTGCCAGCATGACAGGAGGCTACGAGCAGTACTTC.

Here the CDR3 reads CASGRGGTTAQYF. The CDR3, as DNA: TGTGCCAGCGGACGAGGTGGGACAACGGCGCAGTATTTT. The genes are TRBV7-9 and TRBJ2-3; TRBD1 might be the D (6 bases). CDR3 size: 13 residues. V was cut by 8 bases and J by 10 bases, with 19 bases left in between. The V gene's germline CDR1 is SEHNR and CDR2 FQNEAQ (reference sequence).

J is TRBJ2-7 and V is TRBV10-3, with D perhaps TRBD1 (5 bases). The germline CDR1 and CDR2 sequences are ENHRY and SYGVKD. CDR3 length: 14 residues. V lost 7 bases to trimming and J lost 2 bases, with 15 bases between them. As DNA, the CDR3 is TGTGCCATCACCAATCAGGGAAATCCCTACGAGCAGTACTTC. This translates into CAITNQGNPYEQYF.

There are a few counts of this clone. V is TRBV28 and J is TRBJ1-4, with 8 bases aligning to TRBD1. The CDR3 has 14 residues. Unmatched junction bases numbered 8, after V lost 6 bases and J lost 8 bases. Germline CDR1 reads MDHEN; CDR2 reads SYDVKM. CDR3 DNA: TGTGCCAGCAGCCGGGGACAGGTTTTCGAAAAACTGTTTTTT. Protein: CASSRGQVFEKLFF.

By share of the sample, this clone is medium-sized. The rearrangement uses TRBV25-1 and TRBJ2-2, with a weak D call TRBD2 (6 bases). The CDR3 covers 14 residues. The germline V and J ends were trimmed by 6 bases and 5 bases, with 13 bases remaining between them. CDR1 MGHDK and CDR2 SYGVNS come from the germline V gene. The CDR3 is CASREGTDTGELFF. DNA of the CDR3: TGTGCCAGCAGGGAGGGGACGGATACCGGGGAGCTGTTTTTT.

The V gene is TRBV18, the J gene TRBJ1-5; no clear D gene. CDR1 is KGHSH, CDR2 LQKENI, per germline. The length of the CDR3 is 15 residues. Deletions cut 6 bases from V and 1 base from J, with 13 bases between. The CDR3 sequence is CASSPIVTSNQPQHF. For the CDR3, the DNA is TGTGCCAGCTCGCCGATAGTAACGAGCAATCAGCCCCAGCATTTT.

This chain uses TRBV7-9 with TRBJ2-2; TRBD1 matches 7 bases. The junction had 13 bases not matched to a gene; V was cut back by 5 bases and J by 7 bases. The CDR3 length is 16 residues. The germline CDR1 and CDR2 sequences are SEHNR and FQNEAQ (reference sequence). The CDR3 bases are TGTGCCAGCAGCCCAGACAGGGTTCAAAGTCACGGGGAGCTGTTTTTT. The encoded protein is CASSPDRVQSHGELFF. Full variable domain (outside the CDR3, taken from reference TRBV7-9 and TRBJ2-2): DTGVSQNPRHKITKRGQNVTFRCDPISEHNRLYWYRQTLGQGPEFLTYFQNEAQLEKSRLLSDRFSAERPKGSFSTLEIQRTEQGDSAMYLCASSPDRVQSHGELFFGEGSRLTVL.

V is TRBV6-4 and J is TRBJ2-1; possible D gene TRBD2, 5 bases. The germline V gene encodes CDR1 MRHNA and CDR2 SNTAGT. Trimming shortened V by 2 bases and J by 0 bases, and 11 bases separated the two germline ends. The CDR3 is 16 residues long. CDR3: CASSDTQRSSYNEQFF. CDR3 DNA: TGTGCCAGCAGTGACACTCAGCGGAGCTCCTACAATGAGCAGTTCTTC.

This chain joins TRBV9 and TRBJ2-1; TRBD2 matches at 10 bases. Looked up from germline, CDR1 is SGDLS and CDR2 is YYNGEE. J gave up 6 bases and V 0 bases, and 3 bases lay outside the gene matches. The CDR3 is made up of 15 amino acids. The CDR3, as DNA: TGTGCCAGCAGCGTAGGGACTAGCGGAGGCAATGAGCAGTTCTTC. Protein: CASSVGTSGGNEQFF. The entire variable domain, with the rest obtained from reference TRBV9 and TRBJ2-1, is as follows: DSGVTQTPKHLITATGQRVTLRCSPRSGDLSVYWYQQSLDQGLQFLIQYYNGEERAKGNILERFSAQQFPDLHSELNLSSLELGDSALYFCASSVGTSGGNEQFFGPGTRLTVL.

The CDR3: CASSTSGRGEQYF. The CDR3 DNA follows: TGTGCCAGCAGTACTAGCGGGAGGGGCGAGCAGTACTTC. V is TRBV27 and J is TRBJ2-7; 13 positions match TRBD2. CDR1 is MNHEY and CDR2 is SMNVEV in the germline V gene (reference sequence). The CDR3 length is 13 residues. V was pared by 5 bases and J by 6 bases, with 1 base of the junction left unmatched.